This TCR beta chain is drawn from a study of shared T cell receptors in the human thymus (dated by TCRdb to 2020 to 2023). Study-wide context: The study examined how self-reactive, shared T-cell receptor alpha chains are generated in the human thymus.

With regard to this clone: Its antigen remains undetermined. No quality values exist for individual bases; no much larger clone is one base distant.

Library creation used the immunoSEQ multiplex PCR assay. TCRdb holds this immuneACCESS table with in-frame rearrangements only. Some clones are missing; in checked studies, unresolved V genes explain under half, and the rest has no known cause. The sample table shows 65,000 to 70,000 clones, and over 90% are seen once. Clones ranked in the top ten supply roughly 0.033% of the sample. CDR1 and CDR2 (KGHSH, LQKENI) derive from the germline V gene. V is shortened by 1 base, J by 5 bases, and the region joining them spans 20 bases. The CDR3 measures 17 amino acids from cysteine to phenylalanine. Left in the record is the CDR3 DNA by itself, 51 bases read in frame from the first base.

Sequencing used thymocytes. This receptor chain uses TRBV18 and TRBJ2-5; a weak D assignment points to TRBD2 (6 bases agree). The receptor comes from a human donor. In nucleotides, the sequence is TGTGCCAGCTCACCACAGTCTGTCCACAAGGAGGGGGAGACCCAGTACTTC. It translates as CASSPQSVHKEGETQYF.